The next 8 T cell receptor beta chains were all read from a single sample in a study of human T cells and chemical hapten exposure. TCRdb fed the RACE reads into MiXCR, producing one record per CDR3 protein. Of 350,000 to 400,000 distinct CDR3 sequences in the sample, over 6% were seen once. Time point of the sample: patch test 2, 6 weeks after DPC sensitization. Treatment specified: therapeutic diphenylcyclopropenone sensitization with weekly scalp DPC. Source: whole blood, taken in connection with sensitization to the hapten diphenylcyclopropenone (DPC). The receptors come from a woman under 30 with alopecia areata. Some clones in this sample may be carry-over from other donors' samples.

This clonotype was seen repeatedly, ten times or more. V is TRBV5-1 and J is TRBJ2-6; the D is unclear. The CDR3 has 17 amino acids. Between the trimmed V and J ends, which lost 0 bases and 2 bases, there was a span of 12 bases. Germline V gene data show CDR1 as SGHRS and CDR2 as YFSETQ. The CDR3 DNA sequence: TGCGCCAGCAGCTTGGTTGCTTCTGGGACTGGGGCCAACGTCCTGACTTTC. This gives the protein CASSLVASGTGANVLTF. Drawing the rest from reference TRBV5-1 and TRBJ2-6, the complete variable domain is KAGVTQTPRYLIKTRGQQVTLSCSPISGHRSVSWYQQTPGQGLQFLFEYFSETQRNKGNFPGRFSGRQFSNSRSEMNVSTLELGDSALYLCASSLVASGTGANVLTFGAGSRLTVL.

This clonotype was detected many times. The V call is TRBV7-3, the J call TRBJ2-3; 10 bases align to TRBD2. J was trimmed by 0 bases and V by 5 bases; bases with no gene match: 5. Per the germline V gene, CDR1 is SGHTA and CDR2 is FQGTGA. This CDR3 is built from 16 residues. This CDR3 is CASSLLAGASTDTQYF. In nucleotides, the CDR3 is TGTGCCAGCAGCCTCCTAGCGGGGGCTAGCACAGATACGCAGTATTTT.

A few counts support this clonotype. The CDR3 is CASSSGGTYEQFF. CDR3 nucleotide sequence: TGTGCCAGCAGCAGCGGGGGTACGTATGAGCAGTTCTTC. V and J are TRBV5-4 and TRBJ2-1; TRBD2 agrees at 8 bases. Trimming removed 4 bases from V and 8 bases from J; junction bases left unmatched: 5. CDR3 length: 13 residues. CDR1 is SGHNT, CDR2 YYREEE, per germline (reference sequence).

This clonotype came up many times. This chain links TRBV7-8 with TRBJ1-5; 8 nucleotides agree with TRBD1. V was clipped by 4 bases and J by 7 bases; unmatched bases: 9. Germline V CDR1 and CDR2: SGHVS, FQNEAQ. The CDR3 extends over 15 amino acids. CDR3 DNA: TGTGCCAGCAGCTCGCAGGGGGCGGGTGTCCAGCCCCAGCATTTT. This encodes CASSSQGAGVQPQHF.

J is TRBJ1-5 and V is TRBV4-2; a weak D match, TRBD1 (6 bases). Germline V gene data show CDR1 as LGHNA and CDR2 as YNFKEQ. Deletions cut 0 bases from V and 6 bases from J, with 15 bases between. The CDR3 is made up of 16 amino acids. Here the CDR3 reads CASSQERAGVGQPQHF. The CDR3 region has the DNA TGTGCCAGCAGCCAAGAAAGGGCAGGGGTTGGTCAGCCCCAGCATTTT.

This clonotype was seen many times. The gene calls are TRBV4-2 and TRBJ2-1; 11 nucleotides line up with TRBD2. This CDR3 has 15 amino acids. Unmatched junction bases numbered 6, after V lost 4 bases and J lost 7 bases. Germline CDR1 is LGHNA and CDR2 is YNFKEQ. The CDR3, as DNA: TGTGCCAGCAGCCTAGCGGGGGGGCCAGGGAATGAGCAGTTCTTC. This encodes CASSLAGGPGNEQFF.

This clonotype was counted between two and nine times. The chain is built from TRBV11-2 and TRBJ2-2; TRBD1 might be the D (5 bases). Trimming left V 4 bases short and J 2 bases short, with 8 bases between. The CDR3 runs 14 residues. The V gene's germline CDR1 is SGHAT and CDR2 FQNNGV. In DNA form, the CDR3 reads TGTGCCAGCAGCTCGGACACCAACACCGGGGAGCTGTTTTTT. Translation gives CASSSDTNTGELFF.

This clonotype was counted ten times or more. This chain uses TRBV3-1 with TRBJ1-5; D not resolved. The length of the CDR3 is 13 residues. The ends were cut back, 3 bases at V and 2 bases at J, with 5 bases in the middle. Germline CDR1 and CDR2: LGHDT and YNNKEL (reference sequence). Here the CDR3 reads CASSQMGNQPQHF. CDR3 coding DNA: TGTGCCAGCAGCCAGATGGGCAATCAGCCCCAGCATTTT.